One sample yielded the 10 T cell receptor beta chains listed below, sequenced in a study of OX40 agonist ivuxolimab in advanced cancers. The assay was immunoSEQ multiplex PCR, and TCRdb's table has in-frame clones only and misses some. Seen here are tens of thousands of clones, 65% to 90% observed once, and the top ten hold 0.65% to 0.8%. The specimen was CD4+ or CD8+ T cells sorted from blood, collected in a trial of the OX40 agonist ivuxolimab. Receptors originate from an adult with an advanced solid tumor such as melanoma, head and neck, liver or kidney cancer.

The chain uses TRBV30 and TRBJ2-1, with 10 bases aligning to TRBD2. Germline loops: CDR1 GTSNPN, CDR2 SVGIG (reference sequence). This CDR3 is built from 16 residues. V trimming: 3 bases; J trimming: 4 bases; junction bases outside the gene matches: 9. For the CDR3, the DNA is TGTGCCTGGAGGTCCCCCCTAGCGGGGGCATACAATGAGCAGTTCTTC. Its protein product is CAWRSPLAGAYNEQFF.

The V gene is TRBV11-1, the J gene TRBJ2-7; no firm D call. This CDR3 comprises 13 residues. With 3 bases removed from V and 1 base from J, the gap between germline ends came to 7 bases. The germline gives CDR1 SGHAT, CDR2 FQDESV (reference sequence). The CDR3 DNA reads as TGTGCCAGCAGCTTCCCACAGTCCTACGAGCAGTACTTC. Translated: CASSFPQSYEQYF.

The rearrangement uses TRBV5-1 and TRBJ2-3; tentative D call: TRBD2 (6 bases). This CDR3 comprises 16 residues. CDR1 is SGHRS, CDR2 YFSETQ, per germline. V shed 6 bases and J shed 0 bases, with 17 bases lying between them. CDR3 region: CASNQGLGGSTDTQYF. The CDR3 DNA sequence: TGCGCCAGCAACCAAGGTCTGGGGGGAAGCACAGATACGCAGTATTTT.

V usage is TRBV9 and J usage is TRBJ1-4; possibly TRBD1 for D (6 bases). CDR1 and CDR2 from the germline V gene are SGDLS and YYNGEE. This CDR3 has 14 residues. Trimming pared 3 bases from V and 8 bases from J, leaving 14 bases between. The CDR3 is CASSGGTTGEKLFF. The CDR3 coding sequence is TGTGCCAGCAGCGGGGGGACAACCGGCGAAAAACTGTTTTTT.

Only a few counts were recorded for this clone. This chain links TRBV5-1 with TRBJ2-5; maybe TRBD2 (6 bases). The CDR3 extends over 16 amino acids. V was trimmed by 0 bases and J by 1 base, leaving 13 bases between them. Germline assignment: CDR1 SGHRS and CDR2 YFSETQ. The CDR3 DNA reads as TGCGCCAGCAGCTTGGTCGGAGCGGGCACCCAAGAGACCCAGTACTTC. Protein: CASSLVGAGTQETQYF.

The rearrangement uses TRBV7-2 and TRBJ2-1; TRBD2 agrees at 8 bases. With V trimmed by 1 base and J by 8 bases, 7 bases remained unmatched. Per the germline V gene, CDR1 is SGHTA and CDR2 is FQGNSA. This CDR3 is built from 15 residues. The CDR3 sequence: CASSLDSGGGDEQFF. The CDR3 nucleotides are TGTGCCAGCAGCTTAGACAGCGGGGGAGGAGATGAGCAGTTCTTC.

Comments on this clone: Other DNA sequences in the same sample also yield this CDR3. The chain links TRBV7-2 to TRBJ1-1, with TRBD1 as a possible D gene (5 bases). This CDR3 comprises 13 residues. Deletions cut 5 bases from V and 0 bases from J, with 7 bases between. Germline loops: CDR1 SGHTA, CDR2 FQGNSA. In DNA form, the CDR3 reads TGTGCCAGCAGCCTGGACATGAACACTGAAGCTTTCTTT. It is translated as CASSLDMNTEAFF.

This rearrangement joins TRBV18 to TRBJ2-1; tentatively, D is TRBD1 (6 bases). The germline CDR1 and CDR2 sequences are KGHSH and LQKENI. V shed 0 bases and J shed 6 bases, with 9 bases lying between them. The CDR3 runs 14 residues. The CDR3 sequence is CASSPPSRGNEQFF. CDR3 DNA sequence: TGTGCCAGCTCACCACCCTCCAGGGGCAATGAGCAGTTCTTC.

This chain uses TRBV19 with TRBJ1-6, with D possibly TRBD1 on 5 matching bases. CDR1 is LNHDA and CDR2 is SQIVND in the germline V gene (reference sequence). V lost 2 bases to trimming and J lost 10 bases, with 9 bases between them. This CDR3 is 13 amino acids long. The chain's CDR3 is CASSISTGSPLHF. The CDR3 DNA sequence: TGTGCCAGTAGTATATCCACAGGCTCACCCCTCCACTTT.

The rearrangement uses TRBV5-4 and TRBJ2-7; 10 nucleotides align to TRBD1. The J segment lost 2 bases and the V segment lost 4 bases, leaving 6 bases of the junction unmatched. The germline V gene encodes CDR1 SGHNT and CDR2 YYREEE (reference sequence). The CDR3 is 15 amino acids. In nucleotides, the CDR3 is TGTGCCAGCAGCGACCGGGACAGGGGTACCTACGAGCAGTACTTC. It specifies CASSDRDRGTYEQYF. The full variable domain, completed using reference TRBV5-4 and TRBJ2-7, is ETGVTQSPTHLIKTRGQQVTLRCSSQSGHNTVSWYQQALGQGPQFIFQYYREEENGRGNFPPRFSGLQFPNYSSELNVNALELDDSALYLCASSDRDRGTYEQYFGPGTRLTVT.